At least ten counts were recorded for the clone carrying this TCR beta chain. Antigen: not known. Looked up from germline, CDR1 is ENHRY and CDR2 is SYGVKD. V dropped 7 bases and J dropped 2 bases, with 11 bases sitting between them. This CDR3 is built from 13 residues. The data are from a study of T cells in Graves' hyperthyroidism and ophthalmopathy. RNA transcripts provided the source from which TCR beta CDR3 regions were amplified. First-round RT-PCR targeting the TCR CDR3 was performed with the HTBI primer set. TCRdb re-derived calls from the multiplex PCR reads in MiXCR, one entry per CDR3 protein. Here the sample spans under 400,000 distinct CDR3 sequences, 15% to 20% being singletons. Overall study findings and caveats: Clonotypes that were expanded in thyroid above 0.001 mostly appeared in blood too.

The source material was blood. This receptor was identified in a woman aged 50 to 65 with Graves' hyperthyroidism. This chain joins TRBV10-3 and TRBJ1-2, with D unclear. CDR3 protein: CAITRIKNYGYTF. Here the CDR3 DNA reads TGTGCCATCACAAGGATTAAAAACTATGGCTACACCTTC.